Following are 15 T cell receptor beta chains from one sample sequenced in a study of T cells in Graves' hyperthyroidism and ophthalmopathy. Using RNA transcripts as the source, TCR beta CDR3 regions were amplified. HTBI primers were the set used in a first-round RT-PCR of the TCR CDR3. One entry per CDR3 protein, called by TCRdb with MiXCR from the multiplex PCR reads. The table lists more than 150,000 distinct CDR3 sequences, approximately 15% of them singletons. The source material was blood. Receptor source: a woman aged 45-65 years with Graves' hyperthyroidism.

This clonotype was observed at least ten times. The chain couples TRBV24-1 to TRBJ1-5, with 8 bases lining up with TRBD1. Germline trimming cut 4 bases from V and 8 bases from J; bases unmatched to any gene: 3. The CDR3 length is 13 residues. Looked up from germline, CDR1 is KGHDR and CDR2 is SFDVKD. Written as DNA, the CDR3 is TGTGCCACCAGTGACCTGACAGGGGAGCCCCAGCATTTT. This gives the protein CATSDLTGEPQHF.

This clonotype has a count of ten or more. The rearrangement links TRBV20-1 to TRBJ1-5; the D gene is possibly TRBD1 (6 bases). V gave up 2 bases and J gave up 5 bases, with 7 bases separating them. The CDR3 is 12 residues long. The V gene's germline CDR1 is DFQATT and CDR2 SNEGSKA (reference sequence). CDR3 bases: TGCAGTGCTAGAAGACAGGATCAGCCCCAGCATTTT. Amino acids: CSARRQDQPQHF.

This clonotype showed up just a few times. A read error may explain this, as a much larger clone is one base away. The chain carries TRBV6-1 and TRBJ1-5, with no clear D. The CDR3 consists of 11 residues. Germline CDR1 is MNHNS and CDR2 is SASEGT. Trimming removed 8 bases at V and 11 bases at J, with 13 bases between. This CDR3 reads CASLDLETQHF. The CDR3, as DNA: TGTGCCAGCCTTGACTTGGAGACCCAGCATTTT.

This clonotype was detected many times. The chain joins TRBV19 to TRBJ2-4; possible D gene TRBD2, 5 bases. The CDR3 consists of 13 residues. V was trimmed by 8 bases and J by 1 base, leaving 9 bases between them. Per the germline V gene, CDR1 is LNHDA and CDR2 is SQIVND (reference sequence). CDR3 nucleotide sequence: TGTGCCAGTCAACTAGGGGCCAAAAACATTCAGTACTTC. Its protein product is CASQLGAKNIQYF.

This chain connects TRBV5-1 to TRBJ2-1; tentative D call: TRBD2 (5 bases). Per the germline V gene, CDR1 is SGHRS and CDR2 is YFSETQ. The germline V and J ends were trimmed by 4 bases and 8 bases, with 13 bases remaining between them. The CDR3 is made up of 13 amino acids. The CDR3: CASSRSLADEQFF. CDR3 sequence (DNA): TGCGCCAGCAGCCGGTCCCTAGCTGATGAGCAGTTCTTC.

The sample holds many counts of this clonotype. A much more abundant neighbour one base away suggests this may be a read error. V usage is TRBV7-2 and J usage is TRBJ2-2; D unresolved. The germline V and J ends were trimmed by 5 bases and 2 bases, with 3 bases remaining between them. This CDR3 comprises 12 residues. Germline V gives CDR1 SGHTA, CDR2 FQGNSA. The CDR3 coding sequence is TGTGCCAGCAGCCACAACACCGGGGAGCTGTTTTTT. Protein sequence: CASSHNTGELFF.

This clonotype was seen many times. This rearrangement joins TRBV2 to TRBJ1-5; TRBD1 matches at 7 bases. Germline V gene data show CDR1 as SNHLY and CDR2 as FYNNEI. The CDR3 has 12 residues. V was pared by 5 bases and J by 9 bases, with 4 bases of the junction left unmatched. CDR3 amino acids: CASSIRDRPQHF. The DNA for the CDR3 is TGTGCCAGCAGTATCCGGGACAGGCCCCAGCATTTT.

This rearrangement joins TRBV3-1 to TRBJ1-2, with D tentatively TRBD1 (6 bases). Between the trimmed V and J ends, which lost 4 bases and 5 bases, there was a span of 17 bases. Looked up from germline, CDR1 is LGHDT and CDR2 is YNNKEL (reference sequence). The CDR3 has 15 residues. The CDR3 spells CASSPLLGGSYGYTF. Here the CDR3 DNA reads TGTGCCAGCAGCCCGCTATTAGGGGGATCTTATGGCTACACCTTC.

There are many counts of this clonotype. The chain links TRBV29-1 to TRBJ1-2, with a weak D call TRBD1 (5 bases). The V gene lost 1 base and the J gene lost 8 bases, with 14 bases spanning the gap. This CDR3 spans 13 amino acids. Per the germline V gene, CDR1 is SQVTM and CDR2 is ANQGSEA. Here the CDR3 DNA reads TGCAGCGTTGAAGGTATAGGGGCGGGAGGCTACACCTTC. It codes for CSVEGIGAGGYTF.

This clonotype was counted a few times. A much larger clone differs from this one at a single base, so this may be a read error. The rearrangement joins TRBV12-3 or TRBV12-4 to TRBJ1-1; D perhaps matches TRBD1 (5 bases). This CDR3 is 16 amino acids long. V was pared by 2 bases and J by 4 bases, with 17 bases between. This CDR3 is CASSLILSGVSTEAFF. The CDR3 DNA is TGTGCCAGCAGTTTAATTCTTTCGGGGGTGAGCACTGAAGCTTTCTTT.

This clonotype was seen repeatedly, ten times or more. The chain joins TRBV7-9 to TRBJ2-4; 7 bases align to TRBD2. CDR1 and CDR2 (germline): SEHNR, FQNEAQ (reference sequence). J lost 8 bases, V lost 5 bases, and 12 bases had no gene match. CDR3 size: 15 residues. This CDR3 reads CASSPTAGVKDIQYF. DNA of the CDR3: TGTGCCAGCAGCCCTACTGCGGGGGTAAAAGACATTCAGTACTTC.

This clonotype was seen at least ten times. The chain uses TRBV7-2 and TRBJ2-5; D is perhaps TRBD1 or TRBD2 (6 bases each). V was cut by 6 bases and J by 5 bases, with 7 bases left in between. The germline CDR1 and CDR2 sequences are SGHTA and FQGNSA. The CDR3 has 11 amino acids. The CDR3 protein is CASRGGETQYF. The CDR3 DNA reads as TGTGCCAGCAGAGGGGGGGAGACCCAGTACTTC.

This clonotype came up many times. The rearrangement joins TRBV12-3 or TRBV12-4 to TRBJ1-5; tentative D call: TRBD1 (5 bases). The CDR3 runs 18 residues. Trimming removed 5 bases from V and 6 bases from J, with 26 bases in between. This CDR3 is CASSQGHAGTGGVQPQHF. DNA of the CDR3: TGTGCCAGCAGTCAGGGCCACGCGGGGACGGGGGGGGTTCAGCCCCAGCATTTT.

This clonotype was seen repeatedly, ten times or more. The rearrangement uses TRBV12-3 or TRBV12-4 and TRBJ2-2; 7 bases are a match to TRBD2. CDR3 size: 15 residues. V shed 8 bases and J 0 bases; nucleotides not matched to a gene: 6. The CDR3 spells CASARAGANTGELFF. The DNA of the CDR3 is TGTGCCAGCGCACGGGCGGGGGCGAACACCGGGGAGCTGTTTTTT.

A remark on this clonotype: A read error is possible here, since a much larger clone lies one base away. The chain uses TRBV29-1 and TRBJ2-3, with unresolved D. The germline V gene has CDR1 SQVTM and CDR2 ANQGSEA. This CDR3 has 13 amino acids. The CDR3 here is CSVGSRLTDTQCF. CDR3 nucleotide sequence: TGCAGCGTTGGAAGTAGACTCACAGATACGCAGTGTTTT.